This T cell receptor beta chain appears in the sequencing data of a study of cytomegalovirus exposure and HLA in healthy donors. CDR1 and CDR2 (germline): SQVTM, ANQGSEA. The CDR3 contains 15 residues. The V and J ends lost 3 bases and 4 bases respectively, with 17 bases between them. Note on this clone: Its target is unknown.

All donors participated as healthy donors of bone marrow. Study-level findings and limits: Researchers counted roughly 150 TCR beta chains as cytomegalovirus-associated. Earlier findings revealed that most TCR beta V segments proved productive either about 87% or about 30% of the time. The majority of TCR sequences were rare, yet some public TCRs appeared in many donors.

Both 60 Vbeta primers and 13 Jbeta primers went into the PCR. Clones were read by immunoSEQ multiplex PCR, and TCRdb kept only the in-frame ones, dropping some. This sample has about 130,000 clones, with roughly 80% found just once. The origin of this receptor is a woman aged 40-49 years in good health and CMV-seronegative. The gene calls are TRBV29-1 and TRBJ2-3; a possible D gene is TRBD2 (7 bases). Sequencing was performed on PBMCs. The CDR3 sequence: CSVERGGAEADTQYF. The DNA for the CDR3 is TGCAGCGTTGAGAGGGGGGGCGCGGAAGCAGATACGCAGTATTTT.